The 7 T cell receptor beta chains below all came from one sample that was sequenced in a study of Graves' ophthalmopathy and Graves' hyperthyroidism. The study amplified TCR beta CDR3 regions using RNA transcripts. Amplification began with first-round RT-PCR using HTBI primers, then second-round multiplex PCR was performed. MiXCR, applied by TCRdb to the multiplex PCR reads, yields one record per CDR3 protein. The table records around 400,000 distinct CDR3 sequences, approximately 21% of them present only once. The source material was peripheral blood. The receptors derive from a woman between 18 and 29 years old with stable Graves' hyperthyroidism.

The chain recombines TRBV28 with TRBJ2-7; D gene uncertain. The CDR3 extends over 14 amino acids. The germline gives CDR1 MDHEN, CDR2 SYDVKM. V was shortened by 5 bases and J by 3 bases, with 14 bases between the two germline ends. The CDR3 spells CASSAKVVDYEQYF. Written as DNA, the CDR3 is TGTGCCAGCAGTGCTAAGGTTGTTGACTACGAGCAGTACTTC. Supplemented by reference TRBV28 and TRBJ2-7, the full variable domain reads DVKVTQSSRYLVKRTGEKVFLECVQDMDHENMFWYRQDPGLGLRLIYFSYDVKMKEKGDIPEGYSVSREKKERFSLILESASTNQTSMYLCASSAKVVDYEQYFGPGTRLTVT.

This clonotype was observed at least ten times. It may be a read error: a sequence one base away is much more abundant. The rearrangement uses TRBV12-3 or TRBV12-4 and TRBJ1-2, with 9 positions matching TRBD1. The CDR3 totals 15 residues. CDR3 in amino acids: CASSPKRTGAGGYAF. The CDR3 bases are TGTGCCAGCAGTCCGAAACGGACAGGGGCAGGAGGCTACGCCTTC.

The genes are TRBV6-1 and TRBJ2-5, with 7 bases identical to TRBD1. Trimming took 9 bases from V and 4 from J; bases not matched to a gene: 5. This CDR3 has 12 residues. The V gene's germline CDR1 is MNHNS and CDR2 SASEGT. Written as DNA, the CDR3 is TGTGCCAGACCCGACAGGGTAGAGACCCAGTACTTC. Translating it yields CARPDRVETQYF.

This clonotype showed up just a few times. The chain combines TRBV30 with TRBJ1-5; D is ambiguous. Trimming pared 1 base from V and 2 bases from J, leaving 6 bases between. The CDR3 runs 13 residues. Germline V CDR1 and CDR2: GTSNPN, SVGIG (reference sequence). The CDR3: CAWSDVGNQPQHF. The CDR3 region has the DNA TGTGCCTGGAGTGATGTTGGCAATCAGCCCCAGCATTTT.

CDR3 protein: CASSLISGRAVETQYF. The CDR3 nucleotides read TGTGCCAGCAGCCTAATTAGCGGGAGGGCCGTGGAGACCCAGTACTTC. V gene TRBV7-3 combines with J gene TRBJ2-5; 11 bases align to TRBD2. The CDR3 has 16 residues. V lost 5 bases and J lost 5; bases outside the gene matches: 10. Looked up from germline, CDR1 is SGHTA and CDR2 is FQGTGA.

This clonotype was seen at least ten times. The chain joins TRBV6-1 to TRBJ2-2; the match to TRBD2 covers 11 bases. The CDR3 runs 16 residues. From germline, CDR1 is MNHNS and CDR2 SASEGT. V lost 6 bases and J lost 3; bases outside the gene matches: 6. This CDR3 is CASSDSGRGDTGELFF. Here the CDR3 DNA reads TGTGCCAGCAGCGATAGCGGGAGGGGAGACACCGGGGAGCTGTTTTTT.

This clonotype has a handful of counts. One junction end does not reproduce the germline sequence, and a read error may be involved. The rearrangement joins TRBV4-3 to TRBJ1-6; tentative D call: TRBD1 (5 bases). This CDR3 contains 17 residues. Looked up from germline, CDR1 is LGHNA and CDR2 is YSLEER. The CDR3 bases are TGCGCCAGCAGCCAAGACGTCCAGGGAGTCCCTAATTCACCCCCCCACTTT. It encodes CASSQDVQGVPNSPPHF.